This T cell receptor (beta chain) was profiled in a study of T cell changes during pregnancy in multiple sclerosis. Sequencing was performed with immunoSEQ multiplex PCR; in TCRdb, only in-frame clones are kept and a portion is missing. This sample has fewer than 60,000 clones, with 91% found just once. Trimming pared 0 bases from V and 4 bases from J, leaving 11 bases between. The CDR3 has 14 amino acids. Germline CDR1 and CDR2: SGHNT and YYREEE (reference sequence). Specimen: peripheral blood, collected after pregnancy. This TCR was recovered from a female donor in good health, enrolled as a control in a pregnancy study. This chain connects TRBV5-4 to TRBJ2-7, with D perhaps matching TRBD2 (6 bases). In DNA form, the CDR3 reads TGTGCCAGCAGCTTGGGATTGGGAGGTTACGAGCAGTACTTC. Protein sequence: CASSLGLGGYEQYF.